Shown below are 22 T cell receptor beta chains from a single sample sequenced in a study of human T cells and chemical hapten exposure. Time point indicated: healthy volunteer bleed at 2 weeks. Blood, whole and unfractionated, served as the source for total RNA extraction. In TCRdb, the RACE reads were re-called with MiXCR into one record per CDR3 protein. The sample shows about 93,000 distinct CDR3 sequences, about 10% of them seen only once. The sample comprised whole blood. The receptors were gathered from a female donor in good health. Some clones in this sample may be carry-over from other donors' samples.

This clonotype came up a few times. J is TRBJ2-7 and V is TRBV4-1, with 8 bases identical to TRBD2. Germline trimming cut 1 base from V and 2 bases from J; bases unmatched to any gene: 4. CDR1 is MGHRA, CDR2 YSYEKL, per germline. The CDR3 runs to 15 residues. The DNA of the CDR3 is TGCGCCAGCAGCCAAGGGCCAGCGGGAGCCTACGAGCAGTACTTC. Its translation is CASSQGPAGAYEQYF.

The chain joins TRBV2 to TRBJ1-5, with D tentatively TRBD1 (6 bases). With 3 bases removed from V and 5 bases from J, the gap between germline ends came to 11 bases. CDR3 length: 14 amino acids. Germline V gives CDR1 SNHLY, CDR2 FYNNEI. CDR3 in amino acids: CASSEWTVDQPQHF. The CDR3 nucleotides are TGTGCCAGCAGTGAGTGGACAGTTGATCAGCCCCAGCATTTT.

V gene TRBV5-1 combines with J gene TRBJ2-2; D is uncertain. Germline V gives CDR1 SGHRS, CDR2 YFSETQ. V lost 5 bases and J lost 2, with 13 bases in between. The CDR3 is 15 amino acids. CDR3 sequence: CASSLSLTNTGELFF. DNA of the CDR3: TGCGCCAGCAGTTTGTCTCTCACCAACACCGGGGAGCTGTTTTTT.

A few counts support this clonotype. V gene TRBV7-9 combines with J gene TRBJ2-3, with D perhaps TRBD1 or TRBD2 (5 bases each). Trimming removed 4 bases from V and 4 bases from J, with 18 bases in between. The CDR3 spans 16 residues. Germline CDR1 reads SEHNR; CDR2 reads FQNEAQ (reference sequence). The CDR3, as DNA: TGTGCCAGCAGCTGGGGCGACTACCAAATCGCAGATACGCAGTATTTT. Translation gives CASSWGDYQIADTQYF.

This clonotype was counted a few times. V usage is TRBV2 and J usage is TRBJ2-1, with 8 bases fitting TRBD2. J lost 2 bases, V lost 6 bases, and 9 bases had no gene match. This CDR3 spans 16 amino acids. Germline lookup yields CDR1 SNHLY and CDR2 FYNNEI. The CDR3 DNA sequence: TGTGCCAGCAGCCTACTTAGCGGGATCCCCTACAATGAGCAGTTCTTC. It codes for CASSLLSGIPYNEQFF.

The CDR3 sequence is CSATYGRANTQYF. The DNA of the CDR3 is TGCAGTGCTACATACGGGAGGGCCAACACGCAGTATTTT. The V gene is TRBV20-1, the J gene TRBJ2-3; 8 bases are a match to TRBD2. There are 13 residues in the CDR3. The germline CDR1 and CDR2 sequences are DFQATT and SNEGSKA (reference sequence). Trimming cost V 4 bases and J 9 bases; bases outside gene matches: 9.

The chain employs TRBV20-1 and TRBJ2-3, with a weak D call TRBD2 (6 bases). V was trimmed by 3 bases and J by 5 bases, leaving 9 bases between them. CDR1 and CDR2 (germline): DFQATT, SNEGSKA (reference sequence). The CDR3 covers 12 residues. The CDR3 here is CSASGREDTQYF. The DNA of the CDR3 is TGCAGTGCTAGCGGGAGAGAAGATACGCAGTATTTT.

This clonotype was seen only a few times. J is TRBJ2-1 and V is TRBV25-1; D ambiguous. With 6 bases removed from V and 3 bases from J, the gap between germline ends came to 15 bases. The length of the CDR3 is 15 residues. Germline V CDR1 and CDR2: MGHDK, SYGVNS. CDR3 in amino acids: CASRNVRHFYNEQFF. For the CDR3, the DNA is TGTGCCAGCAGGAATGTTAGACATTTCTACAATGAGCAGTTCTTC.

This clonotype was counted at least ten times. The chain combines TRBV28 with TRBJ2-5, with D possibly called TRBD1 or TRBD2 (5 bases each). Germline CDR1 reads MDHEN; CDR2 reads SYDVKM. Trimming stripped 9 bases from V and 5 bases from J, with 7 bases between. The CDR3 has 10 residues. The CDR3 spells CASEGETQYF. DNA for the CDR3: TGTGCCAGTGAGGGGGAGACCCAGTACTTC.

This clonotype has just a few counts. The chain employs TRBV28 and TRBJ1-1; TRBD1 is a possible D gene (6 bases). The CDR3 runs 13 residues. Per the germline V gene, CDR1 is MDHEN and CDR2 is SYDVKM. Trimming left V 5 bases short and J 5 bases short, with 12 bases between. CDR3 sequence reads: CASSVITGTEAFF. The CDR3 nucleotides read TGTGCCAGCAGTGTCATTACAGGGACTGAAGCTTTCTTT.

At least ten counts were recorded for this clonotype. The CDR3 sequence is CATRGTNYGYTF. The CDR3, as DNA: TGTGCCACCAGGGGGACTAACTATGGCTACACCTTC. The chain has TRBV28 and TRBJ1-2, with 7 bases lining up with TRBD1. This CDR3 spans 12 amino acids. V lost 10 bases and J lost 0; bases outside the gene matches: 2. Germline values: CDR1 MDHEN, CDR2 SYDVKM.

V and J are TRBV7-3 and TRBJ2-1; 8 nucleotides agree with TRBD2. The CDR3 contains 16 residues. V lost 2 bases, J lost 3 bases, and 6 bases stayed unmatched. Germline V gives CDR1 SGHTA, CDR2 FQGTGA. The CDR3 sequence: CASSLQPLAGYNEQFF. DNA for the CDR3: TGTGCCAGCAGCTTACAGCCCCTAGCGGGCTACAATGAGCAGTTCTTC.

The CDR3 sequence is CASSSTFFWFTGEKQTEVNYGYTF. CDR3 bases: TGTGCCAGCAGTTCCACCTTTTTTTGGTTTACCGGGGAAAAACAGACCGAGGTTAACTATGGCTACACCTTC. The chain links TRBV6-5 to TRBJ1-2; D not certain. The germline gives CDR1 MNHEY, CDR2 SVGAGI. The CDR3 runs to 24 residues. Trimming took 4 bases from V and 1 from J, leaving 40 bases between them.

The V call is TRBV12-3 or TRBV12-4, the J call TRBJ2-5; 10 nucleotides align to TRBD1. V was clipped by 6 bases and J by 4 bases; unmatched bases: 5. The CDR3 covers 14 residues. The CDR3 spells CASSPGQGGETQYF. The CDR3 DNA is TGTGCCAGCAGCCCCGGACAGGGGGGAGAGACCCAGTACTTC.

This clonotype turned up a few times. DNA of the CDR3: TGTGCCAGCAGTTCCAGGGCGGTCTCCTACGAGCAGTACTTC. This encodes CASSSRAVSYEQYF. The chain recombines TRBV6-2 or TRBV6-3 with TRBJ2-7, with a possible D match to TRBD1 (5 bases). Germline V gene data show CDR1 as MNHEY and CDR2 as SVGEGT. V was clipped by 4 bases and J by 0 bases, with 10 bases between them. This CDR3 spans 14 amino acids.

This clonotype was observed a few times. The CDR3 DNA is TGTGCCAGCACCCCAATCCGTACTGAAGCTTTCTTT. Residues: CASTPIRTEAFF. V gene TRBV14 combines with J gene TRBJ1-1, with unresolved D. The germline V gene has CDR1 SGHDN and CDR2 FVKESK. There are 12 residues in the CDR3. The V end was cut by 7 bases, the J end by 5 bases, with 11 bases between.

The chain carries TRBV28 and TRBJ2-3, with D possibly TRBD1 on 6 matching bases. V lost 7 bases and J lost 6, with 17 bases in between. The CDR3 contains 14 residues. Germline CDR1 reads MDHEN; CDR2 reads SYDVKM. As DNA, the CDR3 is TGTGCCAGCATCACGAGGGGGAGCAGGGATACGCAGTATTTT. It codes for CASITRGSRDTQYF.

This clonotype was counted many times. The V and J genes are TRBV6-6 and TRBJ1-1; D is uncertain. In germline, CDR1 is MNHNY, CDR2 SVGAGI (reference sequence). The CDR3 spans 13 residues. The ends were cut back, 0 bases at V and 6 bases at J, with 8 bases in the middle. CDR3: CASSYSARSEAFF. CDR3 DNA: TGTGCCAGCAGTTACTCGGCCAGATCTGAAGCTTTCTTT.

Many counts were recorded for this clonotype. The chain combines TRBV20-1 with TRBJ1-1; D gene ambiguous. Looked up from germline, CDR1 is DFQATT and CDR2 is SNEGSKA (reference sequence). This CDR3 spans 12 amino acids. The V and J ends lost 5 bases and 2 bases respectively, with 9 bases between them. DNA for the CDR3: TGCAGTGCTGGCTTAGGTAACACTGAAGCTTTCTTT. Its translation: CSAGLGNTEAFF.

This sequence joins TRBV20-1 and TRBJ2-2, with 7 positions matching TRBD2. Trimming cost V 3 bases and J 1 base; bases outside gene matches: 2. The CDR3 sequence is 14 residues long. Per the germline V gene, CDR1 is DFQATT and CDR2 is SNEGSKA (reference sequence). CDR3 protein: CSARSSGNTGELFF. The CDR3 region has the DNA TGCAGTGCTAGGTCTAGCGGGAACACCGGGGAGCTGTTTTTT.

This clonotype was recorded many times. The chain has TRBV2 and TRBJ2-7; D possibly matches TRBD1 or TRBD2 (5 bases each). The ends were cut back, 5 bases at V and 1 base at J, with 18 bases in the middle. Germline-derived CDR1 and CDR2 are SNHLY and FYNNEI. The CDR3 has 16 amino acids. CDR3 DNA: TGTGCCAGCAGTCCAGGCTCGGGACGTCCGTCCTACGAGCAGTACTTC. Protein: CASSPGSGRPSYEQYF.

The chain has TRBV7-2 and TRBJ2-2; 9 bases are shared with TRBD1. There are 18 residues in the CDR3. CDR1 SGHTA and CDR2 FQGNSA come from the germline V gene. The V segment lost 2 bases and the J segment 1 base; nucleotides outside the gene matches: 8. In nucleotides, the CDR3 is TGTGCCAGCAGCTTATGGGCACAGGGGGCATTGAACACCGGGGAGCTGTTTTTT. This encodes CASSLWAQGALNTGELFF.